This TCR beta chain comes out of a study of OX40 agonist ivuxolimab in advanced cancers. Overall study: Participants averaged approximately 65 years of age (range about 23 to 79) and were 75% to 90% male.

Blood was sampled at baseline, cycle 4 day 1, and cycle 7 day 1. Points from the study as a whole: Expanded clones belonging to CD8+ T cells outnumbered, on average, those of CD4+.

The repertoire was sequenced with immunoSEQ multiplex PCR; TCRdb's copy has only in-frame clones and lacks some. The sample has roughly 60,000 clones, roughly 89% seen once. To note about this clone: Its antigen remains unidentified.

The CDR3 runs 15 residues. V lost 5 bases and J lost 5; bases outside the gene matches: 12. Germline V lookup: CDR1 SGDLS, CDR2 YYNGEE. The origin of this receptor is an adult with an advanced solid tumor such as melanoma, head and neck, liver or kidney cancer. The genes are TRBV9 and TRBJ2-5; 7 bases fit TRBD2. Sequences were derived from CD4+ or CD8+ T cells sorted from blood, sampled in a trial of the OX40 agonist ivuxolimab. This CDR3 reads CASSRSGALGETQYF. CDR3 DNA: TGTGCCAGCAGTAGAAGCGGGGCCCTAGGGGAGACCCAGTACTTC.